The entry below gives a single T cell receptor beta chain sequence along with its context. This entry is derived from a study of blood T cells in healthy people across ages. CDR3 size: 14 residues. V lost 5 bases and J lost 6; bases outside the gene matches: 11. Germline V gene data show CDR1 as SGHDT and CDR2 as YYEEEE. Combining a sample-barcoded 5' primer with a J-beta primer mix, a second PCR ran for about 7 to 12 cycles. TCRdb re-analysed the 5' RACE reads in MiXCR, keeping a single row per CDR3 protein. The sample yields approximately 820,000 distinct CDR3 sequences, 40% to 50% seen once. The receptor's source is a man between 60 and 75 years old in good health. Sample: blood. The rearrangement links TRBV5-6 to TRBJ2-7; 7 bases agree with TRBD1. The CDR3 protein is CASRSGRDSREQYF. In DNA, the CDR3 is TGTGCCAGCAGGAGTGGTCGGGACAGCCGCGAGCAGTACTTC.